These T cell receptor beta chains were read from a single sample in a study of Ad26.COV2.S vaccination and SARS-CoV-2 variants. Clones were sequenced by immunoSEQ multiplex PCR, and TCRdb holds only the in-frame ones, with some missing. The sample shows roughly 400,000 clones, about 89% of them seen only once. The sequences come from peripheral blood, collected in a trial of Ad26.COV2.S vaccine versus placebo. Receptors were obtained from a person aged 18-60 years who received the Ad26.COV2.S COVID-19 vaccine or a placebo. Both conserved end residues are part of each CDR3. The order of the fields is V gene, J gene, D gene, clone size, CDR3 DNA, CDR3 protein. The D gene is left open where the match is weak. Not all rows give a size; the values are once, few, many and, for expanded clones, a class.

>TRBV9|TRBJ2-1|TRBD2|once
TGTGCCAGCAGCGTAGTCGGGAGGTTCTCCTACAATGAGCAGTTCTTC
CASSVVGRFSYNEQFF
>TRBV19|TRBJ2-1|TRBD1|once
TGTGCCAGTAGTGGCCGACAGGGGTCCTACAATGAGCAGTTCTTC
CASSGRQGSYNEQFF
>TRBV5-4|TRBJ2-3|TRBD2|.
TGTGCCAGCAGCTTGAAGGCGGGAGGAACAGATACGCAGTATTTT
CASSLKAGGTDTQYF
>TRBV19|TRBJ2-2|TRBD1|.
TGTGCCAGTAGACCTACAGGGGGCTGGTCCGGGGAGCTGTTTTTT
CASRPTGGWSGELFF
>TRBV3-1/TRBV3-2|TRBJ2-7|.|.
TGTGCCAGCAGCCCTCCAGGGGCCGAGCAGTACTTC
CASSPPGAEQYF
>TRBV7-2|TRBJ2-7|.|.
TGTGCCAGCAGCTTAGTTGGGGGGACGGAGTACGAGCAGTACTTC
CASSLVGGTEYEQYF
>TRBV7-9|TRBJ1-5|.|.
TGTGCCAGCAGCTTAAATAGCAATCAGCCCCAGCATTTT
CASSLNSNQPQHF
>TRBV4-3|TRBJ2-7|TRBD2|.
TGCGCCAGCAGCCAAGAACTAGCGGGAGTTTACGAGCAGTACTTC
CASSQELAGVYEQYF
>TRBV5-5|TRBJ2-5|.|.
TGTGCCAGCTGGGAAGGCAGCCCAGGGGCCCAGTACTTC
CASWEGSPGAQYF
>TRBV4-3|TRBJ2-1|.|.
TGCGCCAGCAGCCAACTTGCGGGTCTCAATGAGCAGTTCTTC
CASSQLAGLNEQFF
>TRBV7-8|TRBJ2-1|.|.
TGTGCCAGCAGCTCCCCCGAGCGCAATGAGCAGTTCTTC
CASSSPERNEQFF
>TRBV2|TRBJ1-6|.|once
TGTGCCAGCAGTGAAGTACGGGTTGGGAGTTCACCCCTCCACTTT
CASSEVRVGSSPLHF
>TRBV30|TRBJ2-3|.|.
TGTGCCTGGAGTGTAATGGCGGTGAGCACAGATACGCAGTATTTT
CAWSVMAVSTDTQYF
>TRBV9|TRBJ2-7|TRBD1|.
TGTGCCAGCAGCCCCGGACAGGGGCACTACCCCTACGAGCAGTACTTC
CASSPGQGHYPYEQYF
>TRBV4-2|TRBJ1-5|TRBD1|.
TGTGCCAGCAGCCAAGCCCCACAGGGGGTTGGAGGCAATCAGCCCCAGCATTTT
CASSQAPQGVGGNQPQHF
>TRBV27|TRBJ1-4|.|.
TGTGCCAGCAGTGAGAGGAATGGCGGGGGAGAAAAACTGTTTTTT
CASSERNGGGEKLFF
>TRBV30|TRBJ2-2|TRBD2|.
TGTGCCTGGAGTAAACTAGCGGGGTCGAACACCGGGGAGCTGTTTTTT
CAWSKLAGSNTGELFF
>TRBV5-1|TRBJ2-1|.|.
TGCGCCAGCAGCTTGGAAAGAGGGTGGGAGCAGTTCTTC
CASSLERGWEQFF
>TRBV7-2|TRBJ2-7|.|.
TGTGCCAGCAGCTTACCGGGCCAACCCTACGAGCAGTACTTC
CASSLPGQPYEQYF
>TRBV28|TRBJ2-1|TRBD2|.
TGTGCCAGCCGCAACAAGCTCGGGACTAGCGGTGACAATGAGCAGTTCTTC
CASRNKLGTSGDNEQFF
>TRBV29-1|TRBJ2-3|.|.
TGCAGCCCCCAGCTGATAGGGAGCACAGATACGCAGTATTTT
CSPQLIGSTDTQYF
>TRBV7-9|TRBJ2-7|.|.
TGTGCCAGCAGCTCAGGGTTCTACGAGCAGTACTTC
CASSSGFYEQYF
>TRBV28|TRBJ1-1|TRBD1|.
TGTGCCAGCATTCTCCCGACAGGGGGTTACACTGAAGCTTTCTTT
CASILPTGGYTEAFF
>TRBV10-3|TRBJ2-7|TRBD1|.
TGTGCCATCAGCGGGGACAGGGGGCGAATCTACGAGCAGTACTTC
CAISGDRGRIYEQYF
>TRBV18|TRBJ2-3|.|.
TGTGCCAGCTCACCACTGTTCGGGACAGATACGCAGTATTTT
CASSPLFGTDTQYF
>TRBV5-4|TRBJ2-2|TRBD2|once
TGTGCCAGCAGCCCTAGCGGTCCAACCGGGGAGCTGTTTTTT
CASSPSGPTGELFF
>TRBV20-1|TRBJ2-7|.|.
TGCAGTGCTAGTGTGGCAGGTGGCGAGCAGTACTTC
CSASVAGGEQYF
>TRBV5-1|TRBJ2-1|.|.
TGCGCCAGCAAGAAGAACGATGAGCAGTTCTTC
CASKKNDEQFF
>TRBV6-2/TRBV6-3|TRBJ2-7|.|.
TGTGCCAGCAGTTTCCTGAGATTAGAGGGCGAGCAGTACTTC
CASSFLRLEGEQYF
>TRBV28|TRBJ2-7|.|.
TGTGCCAGCAGTCCCAGCCCCTACGAGCAGTACTTC
CASSPSPYEQYF
>TRBV5-1|TRBJ2-7|TRBD2|once
TGCGCCAGCAGCCGGACTAGCGGGATGTCGGAGCAGTACTTC
CASSRTSGMSEQYF
>TRBV7-8|TRBJ1-5|.|once
TGTGCCAGCAGCTCCGACTTTCGGGGTCAGCCCCAGCATTTT
CASSSDFRGQPQHF
>TRBV7-9|TRBJ2-2|.|once
TGTGCCAGCAGCGCAGCGAACACCGGGGAGCTGTTTTTT
CASSAANTGELFF
>TRBV7-6|TRBJ2-7|TRBD2|once
TGTGCCAGCAGCTCACCCCTTAGCGGGATCGACGAGCAGTACTTC
CASSSPLSGIDEQYF
>TRBV12-3/TRBV12-4|TRBJ2-7|.|once
TGTGCCAGCAGTTTATTCCGTCGGGCCGAGCAGTACTTC
CASSLFRRAEQYF
>TRBV10-3|TRBJ1-1|.|.
TGTGCCATCGGCGCGGCAGGGAGGCGCACTGAAGCTTTCTTT
CAIGAAGRRTEAFF
>TRBV6-5|TRBJ1-2|.|.
TGTGCCAGCAGAAAAGACGGGTACCTTGGTGGCTACACCTTC
CASRKDGYLGGYTF
>TRBV25-1|TRBJ1-1|.|.
TGTGCCAGCAGTGAATTGACTCCAGAGTCCACTGAAGCTTTCTTT
CASSELTPESTEAFF
>TRBV11-3|TRBJ2-5|.|.
TGTGCCAGCAGCGAGGGGCGGGGGCAGACCCAGTACTTC
CASSEGRGQTQYF
>TRBV27|TRBJ2-7|.|.
TGTGCCAGCAGTTTGACTGGGCAGTTCCCCTACGAGCAGTACTTC
CASSLTGQFPYEQYF
>TRBV7-9|TRBJ2-7|.|.
TGTGCCAGCAGCTACCTGGGGGCCGAGCAGTACTTC
CASSYLGAEQYF
>TRBV29-1|TRBJ2-5|TRBD1|.
TGCAGCGTGGCGACAGGGTCGGGAGAGACCCAGTACTTC
CSVATGSGETQYF
>TRBV3-1/TRBV3-2|TRBJ2-1|.|few
TGTGCCAGCAGCCAAGTCCTTCGCTACAATGAGCAGTTCTTC
CASSQVLRYNEQFF
>TRBV29-1|TRBJ2-2|.|.
TGCAGCGTGGCGGGACTGCCCACCGGGGAGCTGTTTTTT
CSVAGLPTGELFF
>TRBV28|TRBJ2-3|.|.
TGTGCCAGCACCCGGGGACTCCCAGATACGCAGTATTTT
CASTRGLPDTQYF
>TRBV3-1/TRBV3-2|TRBJ1-2|.|.
TGTGCCAGCGGTGGGGGGACGGGCTATGGCTACACCTTC
CASGGGTGYGYTF
>TRBV7-8|TRBJ2-2|.|.
TGTGCCAGCAGCTTAGTGGACACCGGGGAGCTGTTTTTT
CASSLVDTGELFF
>TRBV27|TRBJ2-7|TRBD1|.
TGTGCCAGCAGTTCCGGGACAGGGGTCGAGCAGTACTTC
CASSSGTGVEQYF
>TRBV9|TRBJ2-7|.|.
TGTGCCAGCAGCGCCCGACAGGGAGGCGAGCAGTACTTC
CASSARQGGEQYF
>TRBV5-6|TRBJ2-7|TRBD2|.
TGTGCCAGCAGATTAGCGGGGGGGAACTACGAGCAGTACTTC
CASRLAGGNYEQYF
>TRBV7-9|TRBJ1-5|TRBD1|.
TGTGCCAGCAGCTTAGGTCAGGGGGGGGTTCAGCCCCAGCATTTT
CASSLGQGGVQPQHF
>TRBV7-8|TRBJ2-7|TRBD1|.
TGTGCCAGCAGCTCTCGGTGGGGGACAGGGGCACACGAGCAGTACTTC
CASSSRWGTGAHEQYF
>TRBV7-2|TRBJ2-7|.|few
TGTGCCAGCAGCCCCGGGACTGTCTCCTACGAGCAGTACTTC
CASSPGTVSYEQYF